This T cell receptor beta chain was recorded in a study of blood T cell repertoires in COVID-19. Study context: Samples taken during acute and convalescent COVID-19 were collected in the United States, Italy and Spain.

Trimming removed 5 bases from V and 2 bases from J; junction bases left unmatched: 9. This CDR3 spans 16 amino acids. Germline CDR1 MNHEY, CDR2 SMNVEV (reference sequence). Clones were read by immunoSEQ multiplex PCR, and TCRdb kept only the in-frame ones, dropping some. The top ten clones hold roughly 2.9% of a sample with around 170,000 clones, around 80% of them seen once. This TCR was recovered from a woman aged 55-70 years with acute or convalescent COVID-19. The sequencing input was peripheral blood. The rearrangement joins TRBV27 to TRBJ2-1, with 7 bases matching TRBD1. The CDR3 here is CASSPLPGTAYNEQFF. For the CDR3, the DNA is TGTGCCAGCAGTCCGTTGCCCGGGACAGCCTACAATGAGCAGTTCTTC.